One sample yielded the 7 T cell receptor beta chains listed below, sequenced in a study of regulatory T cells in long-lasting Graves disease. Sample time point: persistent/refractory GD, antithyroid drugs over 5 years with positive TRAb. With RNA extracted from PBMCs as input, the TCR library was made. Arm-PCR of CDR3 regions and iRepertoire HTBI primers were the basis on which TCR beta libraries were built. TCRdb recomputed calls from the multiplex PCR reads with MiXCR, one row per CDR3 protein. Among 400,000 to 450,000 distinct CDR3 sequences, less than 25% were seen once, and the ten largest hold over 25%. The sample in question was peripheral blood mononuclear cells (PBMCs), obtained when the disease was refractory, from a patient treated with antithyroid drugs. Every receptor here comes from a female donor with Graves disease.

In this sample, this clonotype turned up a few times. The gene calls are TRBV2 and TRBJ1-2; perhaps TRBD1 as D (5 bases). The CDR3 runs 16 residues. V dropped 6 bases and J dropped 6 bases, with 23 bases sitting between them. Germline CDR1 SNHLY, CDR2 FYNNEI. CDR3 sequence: CASSALRRDDGDGYTF. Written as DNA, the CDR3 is TGTGCCAGCAGCGCCTTGAGGAGGGACGATGGAGATGGCTACACCTTC.

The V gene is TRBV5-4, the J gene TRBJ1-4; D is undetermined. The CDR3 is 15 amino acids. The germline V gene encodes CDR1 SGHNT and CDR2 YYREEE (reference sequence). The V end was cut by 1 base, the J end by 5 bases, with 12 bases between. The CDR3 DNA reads TGTGCCAGCAGCTTGTTTGCCAGGAGGAATGAAAAACTGTTTTTT. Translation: CASSLFARRNEKLFF.

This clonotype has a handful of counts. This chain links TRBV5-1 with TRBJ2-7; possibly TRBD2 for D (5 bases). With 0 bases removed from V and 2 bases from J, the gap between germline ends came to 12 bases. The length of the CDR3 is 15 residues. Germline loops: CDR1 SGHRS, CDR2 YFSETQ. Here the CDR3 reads CASSLEGSPPYEQYF. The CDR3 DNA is TGCGCCAGCAGCTTGGAAGGGAGCCCGCCCTACGAGCAGTACTTC. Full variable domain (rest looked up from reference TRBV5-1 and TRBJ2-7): KAGVTQTPRYLIKTRGQQVTLSCSPISGHRSVSWYQQTPGQGLQFLFEYFSETQRNKGNFPGRFSGRQFSNSRSEMNVSTLELGDSALYLCASSLEGSPPYEQYFGPGTRLTVT.

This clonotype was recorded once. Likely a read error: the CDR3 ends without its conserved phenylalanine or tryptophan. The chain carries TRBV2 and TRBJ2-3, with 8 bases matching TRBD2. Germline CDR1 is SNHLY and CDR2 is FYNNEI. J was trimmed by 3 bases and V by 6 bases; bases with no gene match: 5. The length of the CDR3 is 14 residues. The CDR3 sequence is CASRRAGETDTQYL. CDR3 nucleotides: TGTGCCAGCAGGAGAGCGGGAGAGACAGATACGCAGTATCTT.

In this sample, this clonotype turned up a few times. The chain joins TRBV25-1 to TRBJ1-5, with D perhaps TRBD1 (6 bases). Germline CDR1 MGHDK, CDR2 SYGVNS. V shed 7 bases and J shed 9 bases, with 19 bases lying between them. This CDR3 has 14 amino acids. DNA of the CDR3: TGTGCCAGCACCAAAGACAGGCCCGGATGGCCCCAGCATTTT. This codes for CASTKDRPGWPQHF.

For the CDR3, the DNA is TGCAGCGTTGTGGAGGGTGGCAATCAGCCCCAGCATTTT. This encodes CSVVEGGNQPQHF. The chain links TRBV29-1 to TRBJ1-5, with D unclear. The V end was cut by 4 bases, the J end by 2 bases, with 9 bases between. The V gene's germline CDR1 is SQVTM and CDR2 ANQGSEA. The CDR3 sequence is 13 residues long.

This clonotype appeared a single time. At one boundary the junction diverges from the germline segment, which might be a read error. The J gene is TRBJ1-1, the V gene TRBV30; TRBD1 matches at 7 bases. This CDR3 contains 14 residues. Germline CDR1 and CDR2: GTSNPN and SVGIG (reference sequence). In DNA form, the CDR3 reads TGTACCTGGCTCAGGGGGGTTTGGGCCACTGAAGCTTTCTTT. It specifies CTWLRGVWATEAFF. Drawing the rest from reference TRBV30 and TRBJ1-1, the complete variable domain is SQTIHQWPATLVQPVGSPLSLECTVEGTSNPNLYWYRQAAGRGLQLLFYSVGIGQISSEVPQNLSASRPQDRQFILSSKKLLLSDSGFYLCTWLRGVWATEAFFGQGTRLTVV.